This T cell receptor (beta chain) was recorded in a study of beta chain features in type 1 diabetes. Study conclusions and caveats: Relative to healthy donors, patients appeared to have naive, central memory and Treg TCRB repertoires that were more similar. A PCR bias possibly favoring shorter templates would apply equally to patients and controls. Moderate but significant shortening of TCRB CDR3s was recorded in all four CD4+ subsets from Type 1 diabetes patients.

This clone was detected a few times. The antigen is undetermined. Sequenced material consisted of expressed TCRB transcripts (all of the isolated RNA was reverse transcribed). Repertoires were generated with immunoSEQ multiplex PCR, while TCRdb's copy carries only in-frame clones and drops some. The data show about 700,000 clones, around an eighth seen once. The CDR3 sequence is 13 residues long. Trimming removed 7 bases from V and 5 bases from J; junction bases left unmatched: 8. Germline V lookup: CDR1 SQVTM, CDR2 ANQGSEA. The sequence was obtained from a young man with type 1 diabetes. The specimen was naive CD4+ T cells from blood. The V call is TRBV29-1, the J call TRBJ1-1; 9 bases are shared with TRBD1. CDR3 DNA: TGCAGCGCCGGGGACAGGGTCGGGACTGAAGCTTTCTTT. This translates into CSAGDRVGTEAFF.